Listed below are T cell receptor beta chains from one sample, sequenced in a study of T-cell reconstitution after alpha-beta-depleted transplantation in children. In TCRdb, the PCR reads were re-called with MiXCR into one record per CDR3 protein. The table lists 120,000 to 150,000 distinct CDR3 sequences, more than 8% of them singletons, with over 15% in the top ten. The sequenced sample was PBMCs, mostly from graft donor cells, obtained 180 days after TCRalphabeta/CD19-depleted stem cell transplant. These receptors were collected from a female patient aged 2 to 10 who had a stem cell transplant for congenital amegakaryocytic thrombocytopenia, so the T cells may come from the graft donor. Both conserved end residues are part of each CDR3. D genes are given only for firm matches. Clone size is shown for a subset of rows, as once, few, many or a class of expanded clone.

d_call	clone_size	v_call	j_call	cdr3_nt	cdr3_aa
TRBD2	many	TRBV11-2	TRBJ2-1	TGTGCCAGACGACTAGCGGGGTACAATGAGCAGTTCTTC	CARRLAGYNEQFF
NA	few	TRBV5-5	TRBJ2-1	TGTGCCAGCAGCTTGTTGGGGCTAGCACTGATCTACAATGAGCAGTTCTTC	CASSLLGLALIYNEQFF
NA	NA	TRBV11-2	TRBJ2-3	TGTGCCAGCAGCTTAAGCGGGTTTAGCACAGATACGCAGTATTTT	CASSLSGFSTDTQYF
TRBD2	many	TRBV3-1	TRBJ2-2	TGTGCCAGCAGGCTAGCGGGGGCCGACACCGGGGAGCTGTTTTTT	CASRLAGADTGELFF
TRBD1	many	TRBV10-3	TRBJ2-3	TGTGCCATCAGTGAGAGACAGGGGGCTGGCGATACGCAGTATTTT	CAISERQGAGDTQYF
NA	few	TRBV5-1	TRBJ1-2	TGCGCCAGCAGCTTGGCTTTGGGAAAGGACGGCTACACCTTC	CASSLALGKDGYTF
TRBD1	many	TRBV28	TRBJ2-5	TGTGCCAGCAGTCAAGGACAGGGTGAGACCCAGTACTTC	CASSQGQGETQYF
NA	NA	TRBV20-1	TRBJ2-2	TGCAGTGCCAGGGGGGGGGTAGCGGGACACACCGGGGAGCTGTTTTTT	CSARGGVAGHTGELFF
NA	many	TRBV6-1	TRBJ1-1	TGTGCCAGCAGTGAACGGGGCCAGTCGAGTATAACTTTCTTT	CASSERGQSSITFF
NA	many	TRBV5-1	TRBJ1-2	TGCGCCAGCAGTGGATCCGGGACTAACTATGGCTACACCTTC	CASSGSGTNYGYTF
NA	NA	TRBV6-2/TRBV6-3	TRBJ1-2	TGTGCCAGCACTCCCGTAGGGGGAGGGGTTGGCTACACCTTC	CASTPVGGGVGYTF
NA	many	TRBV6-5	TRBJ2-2	TGTGCCAGCAGCAATTGGGGGGGCGCGGGCACCGGGGAGCTGTTTTTT	CASSNWGGAGTGELFF
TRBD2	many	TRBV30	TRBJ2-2	TGTGCCTGGAGTGTATCGGGGGGGACCGGGGAGCTGTTTTTT	CAWSVSGGTGELFF
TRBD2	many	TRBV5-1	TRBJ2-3	TGCGCCAGCAGCTTGGCCGCTAGCGGCTCCACAGATACGCAGTATTTT	CASSLAASGSTDTQYF
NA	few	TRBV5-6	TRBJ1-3	TGTGCCAGCAGCTTGGTGGGGAAAAGCTCTGGAAACACCATATATTTT	CASSLVGKSSGNTIYF
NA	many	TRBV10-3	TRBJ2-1	TGTGCCATCAGGGGGGGCGATGAGCAGTTCTTC	CAIRGGDEQFF
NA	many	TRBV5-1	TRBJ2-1	TGCGCCAGCAGCTTGGTTGGGGGGCTCTACAATGAGCAGTTCTTC	CASSLVGGLYNEQFF
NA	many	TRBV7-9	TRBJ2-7	TGTGCCAGCAGTCGACATGGATGGGAGCAGTACTTC	CASSRHGWEQYF
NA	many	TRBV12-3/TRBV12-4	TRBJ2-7	TGTGCCAGCAGTTTAGGCTACTACGAGCAGTACTTC	CASSLGYYEQYF
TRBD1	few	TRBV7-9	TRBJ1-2	TGTGCCAGCAGCGAGAGGACAGGGATGGACTATGGCTACACCTTC	CASSERTGMDYGYTF
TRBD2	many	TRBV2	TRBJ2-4	TGTGCCAGCACGACTAGCAATGTAGCCAAAAACATTCAGTACTTC	CASTTSNVAKNIQYF
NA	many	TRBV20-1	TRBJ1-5	TGCAGTGCTACTACAGGGTCTGGGAGCAATCAGCCCCAGCATTTT	CSATTGSGSNQPQHF
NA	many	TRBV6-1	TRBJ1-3	TGTGCCAGCAGCCTGGGACTGACTGGAAACACCATATATTTT	CASSLGLTGNTIYF
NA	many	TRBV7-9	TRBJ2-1	TGTGCCAGCAGCTTACACCACGCTGAGCAGTTCTTC	CASSLHHAEQFF
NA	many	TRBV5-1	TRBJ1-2	TGCGCCAGCAGCTTGAAAGATATGCAGGGTGGAAGGTATGGCTACACCTTC	CASSLKDMQGGRYGYTF
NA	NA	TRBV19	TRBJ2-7	TGTGCCAGTAGTATTGGCAGGGACCACGAGCAGTACTTC	CASSIGRDHEQYF
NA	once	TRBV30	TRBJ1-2	TGTGCCTGGAGTCCACGGGGGTACGATGGCTACACCTTC	CAWSPRGYDGYTF
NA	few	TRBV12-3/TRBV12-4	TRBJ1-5	TGTGCCAGCGCCTGGGTTGGTGATCAGCCCCAGCATTTT	CASAWVGDQPQHF
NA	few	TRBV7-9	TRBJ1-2	TGTGCCAGCAGCTTCGAAGGGGGTCGCGGCTACACCTTC	CASSFEGGRGYTF
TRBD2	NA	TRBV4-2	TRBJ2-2	TGTGCCAGCAGCCAATTCTTCGGGAGGACCACCGGGGAGCTGTTTTTT	CASSQFFGRTTGELFF
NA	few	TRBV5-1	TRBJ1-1	TGCGCCAGCAGTAACCCCCCGAACACTGAAGCTTTCTTT	CASSNPPNTEAFF
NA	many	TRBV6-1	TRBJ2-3	TGTGCCAGCAGCCCCCCCCTCACAGATACGCAGTATTTT	CASSPPLTDTQYF
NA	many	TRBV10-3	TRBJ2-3	TGTGCCATCAGTGATTTAGGTGTAGGCGGGATTACGCCAGATACGCAGTATTTT	CAISDLGVGGITPDTQYF
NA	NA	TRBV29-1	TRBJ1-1	TGCAGCGTTGCACAGGGCAGAGGAGTTACGAACACTGAAGCTTTCTTT	CSVAQGRGVTNTEAFF
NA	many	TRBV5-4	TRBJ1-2	TGTGCCAGCAGCAATGACACTATCTATGGCTACACCTTC	CASSNDTIYGYTF
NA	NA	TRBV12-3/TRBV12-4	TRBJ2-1	TGTGCCAGCAGTTTTCAGGGTTGGGACAATGAGCAGTTCTTC	CASSFQGWDNEQFF
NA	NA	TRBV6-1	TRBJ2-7	TGTGCCAGCAGCTCGACAGGTCACTACGAGCAGTACTTC	CASSSTGHYEQYF
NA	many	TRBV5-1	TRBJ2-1	TGCGCCAGCAGCTTGGTTCCGACTAGAGGTTATGAGCAGTTCTTC	CASSLVPTRGYEQFF
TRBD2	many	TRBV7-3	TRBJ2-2	TGTGCCAGCAGCTTAGGACCCGGGACTAGCGGGAACACCGGGGAGCTGTTTTTT	CASSLGPGTSGNTGELFF
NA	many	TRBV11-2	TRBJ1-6	TGTGCCAGCAGCTCACGAAGAGGGGAATCACCCCTCCACTTT	CASSSRRGESPLHF
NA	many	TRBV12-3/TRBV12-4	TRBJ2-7	TGTGCCAGCAGTTTTGTTTTTCCCTACGAGCAGTACTTC	CASSFVFPYEQYF
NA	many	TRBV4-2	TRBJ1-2	TGTGCCAGCAGCCAAGACAGCACAGGGATCGAAACCAGATTTCGTGGCTACACCTTC	CASSQDSTGIETRFRGYTF
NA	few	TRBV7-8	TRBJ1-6	TGTGCCAGCAGCTTAGCCGAACAGGTCTATAATTCACCCCTCCACTTT	CASSLAEQVYNSPLHF
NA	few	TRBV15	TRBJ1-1	TGTGCCACCAGCAGATATAAGGGGGATCTTGAAGCTTTCTTT	CATSRYKGDLEAFF
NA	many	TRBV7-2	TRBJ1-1	TGTGCCAGCAGCCCACGGGGGGGCTCCTCCGTAGCTGAAGCTTTCTTT	CASSPRGGSSVAEAFF
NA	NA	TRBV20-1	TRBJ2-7	TGCAGTGCTAGTGGGTACACCACATTCTCCTACGAGCAGTACTTC	CSASGYTTFSYEQYF
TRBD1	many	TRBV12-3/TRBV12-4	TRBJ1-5	TGTGCCAGCAGTAGACAGGGAGGTAGCAATCAGCCCCAGCATTTT	CASSRQGGSNQPQHF
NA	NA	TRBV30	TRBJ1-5	TGTGCCCGGAGTGGACGGGTAAGCAATCAGCCCCAGCATTTT	CARSGRVSNQPQHF
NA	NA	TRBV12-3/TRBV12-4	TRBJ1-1	TGTGCCAGCAGTTTACTGGCAGCGAACACTGAAGCTTTCTTT	CASSLLAANTEAFF
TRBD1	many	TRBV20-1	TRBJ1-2	TGCAGTGCCATGCCCGGGCAGGGGGCTCACTATGGCTACACCTTC	CSAMPGQGAHYGYTF
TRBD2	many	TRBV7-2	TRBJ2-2	TGTGCCAGCAGCTCCGAGAGGGACTACAACACCGGGGAGCTGTTTTTT	CASSSERDYNTGELFF
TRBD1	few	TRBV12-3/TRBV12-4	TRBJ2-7	TGTGCCAGCAACCGTTCCGGGACAGGCTCCTACGAGCAGTACTTC	CASNRSGTGSYEQYF